Listed below are T cell receptor beta chains from one sample, sequenced in a study of metastatic and nonmetastatic thyroid tumors. With MiXCR, TCRdb reprocessed the PCR reads. The table records some 35,000 clones, about 29% of them present only once. Sequencing was carried out using blood. The receptors stem from a male donor with papillary thyroid cancer or a benign thyroid nodule (not recorded which). Some clones in this sample may be carry-over from other donors' samples. Each CDR3 is given with its conserved first and last residue. The D gene is left open where the match is weak. Clone size appears in some rows only: once, few, many, or a class for an expanded clone.

v_gene	len	j_gene	abundance	d_gene	CDR3aa	CDR3nt
TRBV24-1	18	TRBJ2-1	-	TRBD2	CATRGSSGRSPSFGEQFF	TGTGCCACCAGGGGCTCTAGCGGGAGGTCCCCCTCCTTCGGGGAGCAGTTCTTC
TRBV18	13	TRBJ1-2	-	-	CASSPGGHYGYTF	TGTGCCAGCTCACCGGGAGGACACTATGGCTACACCTTC
TRBV19	13	TRBJ2-7	-	TRBD2	CASSTGTSGRPHF	TGTGCCAGTAGTACCGGGACTAGCGGGAGGCCCCACTTC
TRBV2	14	TRBJ2-7	-	TRBD1	CASSERTGVNEQYF	TGTGCCAGCAGTGAAAGGACAGGGGTCAACGAGCAGTACTTC
TRBV20-1	13	TRBJ1-5	-	-	CSARHDGNQPQHF	TGCAGTGCTAGGCATGACGGCAATCAGCCCCAGCATTTT
TRBV6-1	14	TRBJ2-5	medium-sized	-	CASSLRRLVGTQYF	TGTGCCAGCAGTCTAAGAAGACTAGTAGGGACCCAGTACTTC
TRBV30	13	TRBJ1-1	many	-	CAWVAGYLTEAFF	TGTGCCTGGGTCGCGGGGTATCTCACTGAAGCTTTCTTT
TRBV4-3	14	TRBJ2-1	-	-	CASSRASLANEQFF	TGCGCCAGCAGCCGGGCTAGCTTGGCGAATGAGCAGTTCTTC
TRBV18	15	TRBJ2-2	-	-	CVSSTVTPATGELFF	TGTGTCAGCTCAACCGTGACCCCGGCCACCGGGGAGCTGTTTTTT
TRBV20-1	14	TRBJ1-5	once	-	CSAKTWGNNQPQHF	TGCAGTGCCAAGACCTGGGGTAACAATCAGCCCCAGCATTTT
TRBV20-1	12	TRBJ2-7	-	TRBD2	CSASAGGYEQYF	TGCAGTGCTAGCGCGGGAGGCTACGAGCAGTACTTC
TRBV2	15	TRBJ1-2	large	TRBD1	CASSEVDRKLYGYTF	TGTGCCAGCAGTGAAGTGGACAGGAAACTCTATGGCTACACCTTC
TRBV29-1	13	TRBJ2-7	many	TRBD1	CSVPGQGAYEQYF	TGCAGCGTACCGGGACAGGGAGCCTACGAGCAGTACTTC
TRBV5-1	16	TRBJ2-7	-	-	CASSLGQITKTYEQYF	TGCGCCAGCAGCTTGGGACAGATAACAAAAACCTACGAGCAGTACTTC
TRBV27	10	TRBJ2-5	many	-	CASPSGTQYF	TGTGCCAGCCCCAGCGGTACCCAGTACTTC
TRBV6-2/TRBV6-3	13	TRBJ1-1	few	-	CASSYSEYTEAFF	TGTGCCAGCAGTTACTCTGAATACACTGAAGCTTTCTTT
TRBV29-1	12	TRBJ2-1	-	-	CSAREFGNEQFF	TGCAGCGCCCGGGAGTTTGGCAATGAGCAGTTCTTC
TRBV2	13	TRBJ1-2	few	-	CASTNWGTYGYTF	TGTGCCAGCACCAACTGGGGAACCTATGGCTACACCTTC
TRBV6-2/TRBV6-3	13	TRBJ2-5	-	TRBD2	CASSYGGDGTQYF	TGTGCCAGCAGTTACGGGGGGGACGGGACCCAGTACTTC
TRBV28	14	TRBJ2-7	few	TRBD1	CASSTRDSTYEQYF	TGTGCCAGCAGTACTCGGGACAGTACCTACGAGCAGTACTTC
TRBV6-1	13	TRBJ1-1	-	-	CASSEAANTEAFF	TGTGCCAGCAGTGAAGCCGCGAACACTGAAGCTTTCTTT
TRBV4-1	16	TRBJ1-5	many	TRBD1	CASSLTTGGFNQPQHF	TGCGCCAGCAGCCTAACAACAGGGGGCTTCAATCAGCCCCAGCATTTT
TRBV7-9	15	TRBJ2-7	many	-	CASSSAKGDSYEQYF	TGTGCCAGCAGCTCAGCAAAAGGTGACTCCTACGAGCAGTACTTC
TRBV6-4	15	TRBJ2-2	few	TRBD2	CASSEGAGETGELFF	TGTGCCAGCAGTGAAGGAGCGGGAGAGACCGGGGAGCTGTTTTTT
TRBV5-6	12	TRBJ2-7	-	-	CASSIRDYEQYF	TGTGCCAGCAGCATCCGGGACTACGAGCAGTACTTC
TRBV27	17	TRBJ2-3	-	-	CASSSRFGGGRTDTQYF	TGTGCCAGCAGTTCCCGTTTCGGGGGCGGGCGCACAGATACGCAGTATTTT
TRBV28	15	TRBJ2-5	many	TRBD1	CASSFTGQPLETQYF	TGTGCCAGCAGTTTCACGGGACAGCCACTGGAGACCCAGTACTTC
TRBV11-2	16	TRBJ2-7	-	-	CASSFRAGGYSYEQYF	TGTGCCAGCAGCTTCCGTGCAGGGGGGTACTCCTACGAGCAGTACTTC
TRBV5-5	12	TRBJ2-7	many	-	CASSLTGNEQYF	TGTGCCAGCAGCTTAACAGGGAACGAGCAGTACTTC
TRBV20-1	14	TRBJ1-1	-	-	CSAREWGLEFEAFF	TGCAGTGCTAGAGAATGGGGGTTGGAGTTTGAAGCTTTCTTT
TRBV15	15	TRBJ2-7	-	-	CATSRGQQGSYEQYF	TGTGCCACCAGCAGAGGACAACAGGGCTCCTACGAGCAGTACTTC
TRBV3-1	14	TRBJ2-7	medium-sized	-	CASSQARVSYEQYF	TGTGCCAGCAGCCAAGCCAGAGTGTCATACGAGCAGTACTTC
TRBV5-6	16	TRBJ2-1	-	-	CASSPGPGAPYNEQFF	TGTGCCAGCAGTCCGGGACCGGGAGCCCCCTACAATGAGCAGTTCTTC
TRBV27	14	TRBJ1-2	few	TRBD1	CASSLGGQGYGYTF	TGTGCCAGCAGTTTAGGGGGACAGGGTTATGGCTACACCTTC
TRBV5-1	18	TRBJ2-5	many	TRBD2	CASSSGLAGGLGWETQYF	TGCGCCAGCAGCTCGGGACTAGCGGGAGGGTTAGGATGGGAGACCCAGTACTTC
TRBV15	12	TRBJ2-5	few	-	CATSRVREAQYF	TGTGCCACCAGCAGAGTAAGGGAGGCCCAGTACTTC
TRBV5-1	15	TRBJ2-1	few	TRBD2	CASTRGGRGGNEQFF	TGCGCCAGCACCCGTGGCGGGAGGGGTGGCAATGAGCAGTTCTTC
TRBV28	12	TRBJ2-3	few	-	CASTRYTEAQYF	TGTGCCAGCACACGCTACACGGAAGCGCAGTATTTT
TRBV9	18	TRBJ2-5	few	TRBD2	CASSAAFVRGGLGETQYF	TGTGCCAGCAGCGCTGCCTTTGTTAGGGGAGGGCTCGGGGAGACCCAGTACTTC
TRBV3-1	13	TRBJ2-7	few	-	CASSQRGSREQYF	TGTGCCAGCAGCCAACGCGGGTCCAGGGAGCAGTACTTC
TRBV6-4	15	TRBJ2-3	medium-sized	TRBD2	CASSDSREATDTQYF	TGTGCCAGCAGTGACTCGCGGGAGGCCACAGATACGCAGTATTTT
TRBV3-1	14	TRBJ2-1	-	-	CASSQDLGSNEQFF	TGTGCCAGCAGCCAAGATCTCGGTAGCAATGAGCAGTTCTTC
TRBV29-1	13	TRBJ2-1	-	TRBD2	CSGTSGSINEQFF	TGCAGCGGGACTAGCGGGAGTATTAATGAGCAGTTCTTC
TRBV5-1	14	TRBJ2-3	few	-	CASSLGGDTDTQYF	TGCGCCAGCAGCTTGGGGGGAGACACAGATACGCAGTATTTT
TRBV7-6	13	TRBJ1-2	-	-	CASGLAKGNGYTF	TGTGCCAGCGGCTTAGCGAAAGGGAATGGCTACACCTTC
TRBV6-2/TRBV6-3	15	TRBJ2-5	-	TRBD1	CASESLRDRGETQYF	TGTGCCAGCGAAAGTCTCCGGGACAGGGGGGAGACCCAGTACTTC
TRBV12-5	14	TRBJ1-1	-	-	CASGLRGVNTEAFF	TGTGCTAGTGGTTTGAGAGGGGTTAACACTGAAGCTTTCTTT
TRBV19	16	TRBJ2-7	many	-	CASSSPAGGQPYEQYF	TGTGCCAGTAGTAGCCCCGCCGGGGGCCAACCCTACGAGCAGTACTTC
TRBV6-2/TRBV6-3	15	TRBJ2-6	many	-	CASSCDSSGANVLTF	TGTGCCAGCAGTTGCGACAGCTCTGGGGCCAACGTCCTGACTTTC
TRBV18	14	TRBJ2-7	-	-	CASSPRQEGAEQYF	TGTGCCAGCTCACCACGACAGGAAGGGGCCGAGCAGTACTTC
TRBV6-4	16	TRBJ2-2	many	-	CASSAQGFGVAGELFF	TGTGCCAGCAGTGCCCAAGGATTTGGGGTGGCCGGGGAGCTGTTTTTT
TRBV28	13	TRBJ1-2	-	-	CASSLSDGLGYTF	TGTGCCAGCAGTTTATCCGACGGACTTGGCTACACCTTC
TRBV30	14	TRBJ2-7	-	-	CAWSRDGVPYEQYF	TGTGCCTGGAGCAGGGACGGCGTACCCTACGAGCAGTACTTC
TRBV20-1	15	TRBJ1-2	-	TRBD1	CSALSTGQGGYGYTF	TGCAGTGCTCTTTCTACGGGACAGGGCGGCTATGGCTACACCTTC